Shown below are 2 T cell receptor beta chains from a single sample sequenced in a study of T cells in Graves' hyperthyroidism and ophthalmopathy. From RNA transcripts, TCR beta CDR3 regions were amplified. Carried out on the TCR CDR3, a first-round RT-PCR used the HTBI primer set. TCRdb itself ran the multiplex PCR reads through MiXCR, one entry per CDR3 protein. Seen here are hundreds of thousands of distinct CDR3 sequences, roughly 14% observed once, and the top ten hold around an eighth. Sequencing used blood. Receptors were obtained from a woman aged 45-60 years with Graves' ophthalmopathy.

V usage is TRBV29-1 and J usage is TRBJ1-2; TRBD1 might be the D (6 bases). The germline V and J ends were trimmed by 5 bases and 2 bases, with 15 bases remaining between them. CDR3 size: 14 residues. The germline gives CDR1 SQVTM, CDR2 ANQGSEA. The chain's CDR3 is CSVRTGWGNYGYTF. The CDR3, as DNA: TGCAGCGTTCGAACAGGGTGGGGGAACTATGGCTACACCTTC.

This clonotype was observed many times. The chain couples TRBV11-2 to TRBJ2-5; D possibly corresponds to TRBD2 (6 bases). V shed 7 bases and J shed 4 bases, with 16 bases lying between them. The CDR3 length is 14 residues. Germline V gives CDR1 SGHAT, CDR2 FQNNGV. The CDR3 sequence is CASIATGRRETQYF. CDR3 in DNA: TGTGCCAGCATAGCTACGGGGAGGCGAGAGACCCAGTACTTC. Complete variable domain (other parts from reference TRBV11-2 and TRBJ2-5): EAGVAQSPRYKIIEKRQSVAFWCNPISGHATLYWYQQILGQGPKLLIQFQNNGVVDDSQLPKDRFSAERLKGVDSTLKIQPAKLEDSAVYLCASIATGRRETQYFGPGTRLLVL.